Below, 20 T cell receptor beta chains from the same sample are listed, as sequenced in a study of T-cell reconstitution after alpha-beta-depleted transplantation in children. Unique molecular identifiers were built into the TCRbeta library. TCRdb re-derived calls from the PCR reads in MiXCR, one entry per CDR3 protein. The data hold about 250,000 distinct CDR3 sequences, with around 25% observed a single time. The material sequenced was PBMCs, mostly from graft donor cells, taken 360 days after TCRalphabeta/CD19-depleted stem cell transplant. These receptors all stem from a female patient between 2 and 10 years old who had a stem cell transplant for congenital amegakaryocytic thrombocytopenia, so the T cells may come from the graft donor.

This clonotype was detected many times. The chain couples TRBV28 to TRBJ2-7, with 7 bases aligning to TRBD2. Trimming took 5 bases from V and 0 from J; bases not matched to a gene: 7. Germline V lookup: CDR1 MDHEN, CDR2 SYDVKM. The CDR3 covers 15 residues. The CDR3 region has the DNA TGTGCCAGCAGTCCCATCAGCGGGATCTCCTACGAGCAGTACTTC. It yields the protein CASSPISGISYEQYF.

The chain couples TRBV4-1 to TRBJ2-5; TRBD2 aligns across 10 bases. The trim removed 0 bases at V and 2 bases at J, leaving 9 bases unmatched. The germline CDR1 and CDR2 sequences are MGHRA and YSYEKL. The CDR3 has 18 residues. The CDR3 is CASSQEAGGAGGQETQYF. The CDR3 DNA reads as TGCGCCAGCAGCCAAGAAGCGGGAGGGGCGGGGGGGCAAGAGACCCAGTACTTC.

The chain joins TRBV29-1 to TRBJ1-1; no firm D call. The CDR3 loop spans 14 amino acids. CDR1 and CDR2 (germline): SQVTM, ANQGSEA. Trimming removed 1 base from V and 2 bases from J, with 11 bases in between. The CDR3 spells CSVEVRVGNTEAFF. The CDR3 bases are TGCAGCGTTGAAGTCCGGGTGGGTAACACTGAAGCTTTCTTT. The full variable domain, with the rest looked up from reference TRBV29-1 and TRBJ1-1, is SAVISQKPSRDICQRGTSLTIQCQVDSQVTMMFWYRQQPGQSLTLIATANQGSEATYESGFVIDKFPISRPNLTFSTLTVSNMSPEDSSIYLCSVEVRVGNTEAFFGQGTRLTVV.

The chain joins TRBV4-1 to TRBJ2-3, with TRBD2 identical over 13 bases. Unmatched junction bases numbered 5, after V lost 1 base and J lost 1 base. Germline CDR1 MGHRA, CDR2 YSYEKL. The length of the CDR3 is 18 residues. The CDR3 DNA sequence: TGCGCCAGCAGCCAAGTCCATGGACTAGCGGGGGGCACAGATACGCAGTATTTT. This translates into CASSQVHGLAGGTDTQYF.

This clonotype was seen more than once but under ten times. V usage is TRBV20-1 and J usage is TRBJ1-1; D not resolved. The CDR3 has 13 residues. V dropped 5 bases and J dropped 3 bases, with 13 bases sitting between them. Germline CDR1 reads DFQATT; CDR2 reads SNEGSKA (reference sequence). CDR3 sequence: CSAHTDGYTEAFF. CDR3 bases: TGCAGTGCTCACACGGACGGATACACTGAAGCTTTCTTT.

The chain couples TRBV20-1 to TRBJ2-1; TRBD2 agrees at 8 bases. There are 13 residues in the CDR3. Germline CDR1 DFQATT, CDR2 SNEGSKA (reference sequence). V shed 6 bases and J 10 bases; nucleotides not matched to a gene: 11. The CDR3 nucleotides are TGCAGTGCAAAGAGGACTAGCTCAGGAGAGCAGTTCTTC. It translates to CSAKRTSSGEQFF.

This clonotype was detected a few times. The gene calls are TRBV5-1 and TRBJ2-2; D tentatively fits TRBD1 or TRBD2 (5 bases each). CDR1 is SGHRS, CDR2 YFSETQ, per germline. Trimming removed 5 bases from V and 0 bases from J, with 14 bases in between. The length of the CDR3 is 16 residues. The CDR3 here is CASRLAGTANTGELFF. In DNA form, the CDR3 reads TGCGCCAGCAGACTGGCAGGGACGGCGAACACCGGGGAGCTGTTTTTT. Full variable domain (outside the CDR3, taken from reference TRBV5-1 and TRBJ2-2): KAGVTQTPRYLIKTRGQQVTLSCSPISGHRSVSWYQQTPGQGLQFLFEYFSETQRNKGNFPGRFSGRQFSNSRSEMNVSTLELGDSALYLCASRLAGTANTGELFFGEGSRLTVL.

This clonotype came up a few times. The chain carries TRBV11-2 and TRBJ2-2; D is perhaps TRBD1 or TRBD2 (5 bases each). There are 14 residues in the CDR3. The V gene's germline CDR1 is SGHAT and CDR2 FQNNGV. Deletions cut 1 base from V and 7 bases from J, with 10 bases between. CDR3 sequence: CASSLAGTLGELFF. CDR3 coding DNA: TGTGCCAGCAGCTTAGCTGGGACCCTCGGGGAGCTGTTTTTT.

The chain is built from TRBV20-1 and TRBJ2-3; D is possibly TRBD1 (5 bases). Deletions cut 7 bases from V and 8 bases from J, with 25 bases between. This CDR3 has 15 amino acids. The V gene's germline CDR1 is DFQATT and CDR2 SNEGSKA (reference sequence). The CDR3 reads CSGNPRVLAVGTQYF. In DNA form, the CDR3 reads TGCAGTGGAAACCCCAGGGTGCTGGCGGTGGGTACGCAGTATTTT.

The J gene is TRBJ1-1, the V gene TRBV27; D remains ambiguous. CDR3 length: 14 amino acids. Germline V gene data show CDR1 as MNHEY and CDR2 as SMNVEV (reference sequence). The V gene lost 10 bases and the J gene lost 4 bases, with 19 bases spanning the gap. This chain's CDR3 is CANSTRVTGTEAFF. CDR3 DNA sequence: TGTGCCAACAGCACGAGAGTAACGGGCACTGAAGCTTTCTTT.

V gene TRBV27 combines with J gene TRBJ2-5; 11 bases agree with TRBD1. This CDR3 comprises 14 residues. Unmatched junction bases numbered 2, after V lost 6 bases and J lost 2 bases. Per the germline V gene, CDR1 is MNHEY and CDR2 is SMNVEV (reference sequence). CDR3 in amino acids: CASRGTGGQETQYF. Written as DNA, the CDR3 is TGTGCCAGCAGGGGGACAGGGGGTCAAGAGACCCAGTACTTC.

Comment on this clonotype: Since a much larger clone is just one base distant, this may be a read error. The rearrangement links TRBV6-1 to TRBJ2-5; D is ambiguous. CDR3 length: 13 amino acids. CDR1 and CDR2 (germline): MNHNS, SASEGT. As DNA, the CDR3 is TGTTCCAGCAGTGAAGGGCTCCAAGAGACCCAGTACTTC. Residues: CSSSEGLQETQYF.

This clonotype was recorded at least ten times. The chain uses TRBV6-5 and TRBJ1-5; D is possibly TRBD1 (6 bases). This CDR3 has 16 residues. Trimming took off 6 bases at V and 1 base at J, with 16 bases between the two ends. Germline-derived CDR1 and CDR2 are MNHEY and SVGAGI. In DNA, the CDR3 is TGTGCCAGCAGGAGAACTGAGGGGGGAAGCAATCAGCCCCAGCATTTT. It translates to CASRRTEGGSNQPQHF.

A remark on this clonotype: The junction departs from germline at one end; a sequencing error may be responsible. This rearrangement joins TRBV28 to TRBJ2-7, with D hard to call. CDR3 length: 12 residues. Germline V gene sequence: CDR1 MDHEN, CDR2 SYDVKM. The CDR3 bases are TGTGCCAGCAGTTTTTTAACCTACGACCAGTACTTC. This encodes CASSFLTYDQYF.

The chain links TRBV20-1 to TRBJ1-1; no clear D. The CDR3 loop spans 13 amino acids. V dropped 1 base and J dropped 0 bases, with 6 bases sitting between them. The germline gives CDR1 DFQATT, CDR2 SNEGSKA (reference sequence). CDR3 bases: TGCAGTGCTAGAGTAGGGATGAACACTGAAGCTTTCTTT. Protein: CSARVGMNTEAFF.

This clonotype showed up just a few times. CDR3 nucleotide sequence: TGTGCCAGCAGTTTATTCGGGGTAACTGAAGCTTTCTTT. It yields the protein CASSLFGVTEAFF. V gene TRBV27 combines with J gene TRBJ1-1; the D is unclear. Germline CDR1 MNHEY, CDR2 SMNVEV (reference sequence). The CDR3 totals 13 residues. V gave up 1 base and J gave up 5 bases, with 8 bases separating them.

The chain combines TRBV9 with TRBJ2-3; D may be TRBD1 (5 bases). The CDR3 loop spans 16 amino acids. The germline V gene has CDR1 SGDLS and CDR2 YYNGEE. Trimming shortened V by 7 bases and J by 5 bases, and 23 bases separated the two germline ends. The DNA for the CDR3 is TGTGCCAGCCCTGCCTCGAGTCCTAAGGGGATAGATACGCAGTATTTT. Its protein product is CASPASSPKGIDTQYF.

The J gene is TRBJ1-2, the V gene TRBV24-1; a weak D match, TRBD1 (5 bases). Trimming shortened V by 4 bases and J by 7 bases, and 9 bases separated the two germline ends. The germline V gene encodes CDR1 KGHDR and CDR2 SFDVKD. The CDR3 spans 12 residues. CDR3 nucleotide sequence: TGTGCCACCAGTGAACCAGGGACTGGCTACACCTTC. It is translated as CATSEPGTGYTF.

This clonotype was detected only once. The CDR3 loop is CASGVSSYEQFF. CDR3 nucleotides: TGTGCCAGCGGGGTTTCCTCCTATGAGCAGTTCTTC. This chain uses TRBV6-6 with TRBJ2-1; D is uncertain. Trimming removed 8 bases at V and 8 bases at J, with 13 bases between. Germline V CDR1 and CDR2: MNHNY, SVGAGI (reference sequence). CDR3 length: 12 amino acids.

This chain connects TRBV14 to TRBJ1-4; the D is unclear. Germline CDR1 SGHDN, CDR2 FVKESK. The CDR3 has 13 amino acids. Trimming pared 3 bases from V and 8 bases from J, leaving 10 bases between. CDR3 DNA sequence: TGTGCCAGCAGCCACACGAGGAGAGAAAAACTGTTTTTT. As protein: CASSHTRREKLFF.